This T cell receptor beta chain was recorded in a study of PD-1 blockade in classical Hodgkin lymphoma. Whole-study results and caveats: Complete responders possessed baseline diversity comparable to newly diagnosed patients.

Time point here: cycle 4 day 1 (C4D1), after 6 weeks of nivolumab. Relapse after autologous stem cell transplantation occurred in every patient, and brentuximab vedotin exposure varied. The germline CDR1 and CDR2 sequences are MNHNY and SVGAGI (reference sequence). Trimming stripped 7 bases from V and 0 bases from J, with 7 bases between. The CDR3 has 13 amino acids. Sequenced by immunoSEQ multiplex PCR; TCRdb stores in-frame clones only, minus some. The profile covers tens of thousands of clones, with around 94% appearing a single time and 8% taken by the ten largest. Notes on this clone: Its specificity is unknown.

This clonotype was obtained from a human donor with classical Hodgkin lymphoma. The source material was peripheral blood mononuclear cells (PBMCs), sampled before the fourth cycle of nivolumab. V gene TRBV6-6 combines with J gene TRBJ2-1; D remains ambiguous. The CDR3 DNA reads as TGTGCCAGCAAGGAGAGCTCCTACAATGAGCAGTTCTTC. Its translation: CASKESSYNEQFF.